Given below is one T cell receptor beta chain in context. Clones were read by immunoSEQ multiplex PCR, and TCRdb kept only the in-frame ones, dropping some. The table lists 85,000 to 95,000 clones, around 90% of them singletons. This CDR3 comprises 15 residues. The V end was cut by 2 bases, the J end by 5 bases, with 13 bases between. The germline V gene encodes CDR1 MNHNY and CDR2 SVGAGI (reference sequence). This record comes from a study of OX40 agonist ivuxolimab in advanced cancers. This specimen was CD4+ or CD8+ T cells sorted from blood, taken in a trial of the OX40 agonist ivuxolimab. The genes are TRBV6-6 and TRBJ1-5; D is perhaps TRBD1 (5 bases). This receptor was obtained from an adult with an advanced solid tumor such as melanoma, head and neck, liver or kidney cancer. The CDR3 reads CASSYVGGDHQPQHF. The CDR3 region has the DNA TGTGCCAGCAGTTACGTTGGGGGGGATCATCAGCCCCAGCATTTT.